This T cell receptor beta chain came from a study of patients and donors after allogeneic stem cell transplantation (TCRdb year 2020). CDR1 and CDR2 are drawn from the germline V gene (reference sequence): MNHEY, SMNVEV. There are 17 amino acids in the CDR3, from cysteine to phenylalanine inclusive. The read is trimmed to its CDR3 DNA, 51 bases read in frame from base 1. V is clipped by 3 bases and J by 0 bases, and the sequence between their germline boundaries is 17 bases long. The library came from RT-PCR. For sequencing, a NextSeq 550 was employed. TCRdb cleaned the public reads at Q25 with fastp, built clones with MiXCR and kept in-frame beta chains. Records with the same CDR3 protein are collapsed into one entry carrying the most frequent genes and DNA. In this sample the table shows 95,000 to 120,000 distinct CDR3 sequences, around 38% of which occur a single time. The ten most abundant clones make up about 27% of the sample.

On this clonotype: The antigen it binds to is not known. Base qualities are missing; no much larger clone stands one base away.

Sample: blood, either unsorted or a sorted T cell fraction (not recorded which). The chain is made from TRBV27 and TRBJ1-1; a tentative D call is TRBD1 (6 bases match). The clonotype comes from a human donor who was either an allogeneic HSCT recipient or a stem cell or donor lymphocyte infusion donor (not recorded which). It is not recorded whose cells these are; they may come from a transplant donor. At the DNA level, the sequence is TGTGCCAGCAGTTTCAGGGGCCTTGGGTACATGAACACTGAAGCTTTCTTT. Its protein is CASSFRGLGYMNTEAFF.